This T cell receptor (beta chain) was recovered during a study of blood T cell repertoires in COVID-19. Study information: Samples of COVID-19 (acute and convalescent) were obtained from the United States, Italy and Spain.

Under the authors' procedure: Reference gene primer amplification in the assay estimated nucleated cell counts. Repertoires were generated with immunoSEQ multiplex PCR, while TCRdb's copy carries only in-frame clones and drops some. The V and J calls and clone size are taken from that table; D and trimming were inferred from the DNA. The top ten hold 4% to 5.5% of the sample, which has more than 70,000 clones, approximately 81% seen once. CDR3 size: 13 residues. The V gene end was trimmed by 8 bases and the J gene end by 6 bases; junction bases not matched to a gene: 6. Germline V gene lookup returns CDR1 MNHNY and CDR2 SVGAGI (reference sequence).

The TCR sequence derives from a woman over 75 with active or convalescent COVID-19. Sequencing was performed on peripheral blood. The chain links TRBV6-6 to TRBJ2-1; 8 nucleotides match TRBD2. CDR3 DNA: TGTGCCAGCCAGCGGGAGATAGGCAATGAGCAGTTCTTC. Protein: CASQREIGNEQFF.